The T cell receptor (beta chain) under discussion was sequenced for a study of a mutant IDH1 vaccine in newly diagnosed glioma. Study-level information: Once 4-6 weeks had passed after radiotherapy alone, vaccination started, or it started with temozolomide cycles. Averaging 40.4 years of age, treated patients were around 62% male and 37.5% female. Earlier treatment was radiotherapy, temozolomide, or both, with most getting both.

The CDR3 is made up of 13 amino acids. In germline, CDR1 is MNHNS, CDR2 SASEGT. Trimming removed 2 bases at V and 4 bases at J, with 8 bases between. Regarding time point: week 5, during vaccination. Alongside topical imiquimod, each dose of vaccine comprised 300 ug of mutant IDH1 20-mer peptide. Astrocytomas that were new, WHO grade 3 or 4, IDH1-mutant and ATRX-lost were present in the donors. Comments on this clone: Its antigen remains unidentified.

This table comes from immunoSEQ multiplex PCR, and its TCRdb copy is limited to in-frame clones, with some not included. This table has under 70,000 clones, around four fifths appearing once. The sequence came from a woman between 50 and 59 years old with glioma. The gene calls are TRBV6-1 and TRBJ1-2, with D perhaps TRBD1 (5 bases). Sequenced here: PBMCs, sampled from a glioma patient whose treatment included an IDH1 peptide vaccine. CDR3 protein: CASSESGGYGYTF. As DNA, the CDR3 is TGTGCCAGCAGTGAATCGGGGGGCTATGGCTACACCTTC.